The next 10 T cell receptor beta chains were all read from a single sample in a study of CD8 T cells in ankylosing spondylitis (TCRdb year 2017). The library was made by 5' RACE. The reads were generated on an Illumina HiSeq 2500. TCRdb reprocessing: public reads trimmed at Q25 with fastp, clones called with MiXCR, in-frame beta chains kept. Rows are combined by CDR3 protein, so each entry shows the most common genes and DNA. Counted in this sample were approximately 150,000 distinct CDR3 sequences; about a third of them appeared once. The ten largest clones take up 4.5% to 6% of the sample. Input material: synovial fluid, either unsorted or a sorted T cell fraction (not recorded which). All receptors derive from a male donor with ankylosing spondylitis.

This clonotype was picked up a small number of times. The CDR3 DNA is TGTGCCATCAGTCGAATCCACGGGACTAGCGGGAGGTATGAGCAGTTCTTC. Translation: CAISRIHGTSGRYEQFF. The chain couples TRBV10-3 to TRBJ2-1; 15 nucleotides align to TRBD2. The junction had 10 bases not matched to a gene; V was cut back by 5 bases and J by 8 bases. The germline CDR1 and CDR2 sequences are ENHRY and SYGVKD. The CDR3 extends over 17 amino acids.

The rearrangement joins TRBV7-9 to TRBJ2-1; possible D gene TRBD2, 5 bases. The V end lost 10 bases, the J end lost 3 bases, and 16 bases lay between the germline ends. This CDR3 contains 14 residues. CDR1 and CDR2 (germline): SEHNR, FQNEAQ (reference sequence). CDR3 DNA sequence: TGTGCCATTTCCCGGGATCTTATCTACAATGAGCAGTTCTTC. Amino acid sequence: CAISRDLIYNEQFF.

The chain couples TRBV5-1 to TRBJ2-5, with TRBD2 identical over 7 bases. From germline, CDR1 is SGHRS and CDR2 YFSETQ. J gave up 3 bases and V 0 bases, and 5 bases lay outside the gene matches. The CDR3 covers 15 residues. DNA for the CDR3: TGCGCCAGCAGCTTGGGGGCTAGCGGAAAAGAGACCCAGTACTTC. This sequence encodes CASSLGASGKETQYF.

The table lists this clonotype with a few counts. CDR3 sequence: CASSGRLPGANEQFF. DNA for the CDR3: TGTGCCAGCAGTGGAAGACTCCCTGGGGCGAATGAGCAGTTCTTC. The chain carries TRBV28 and TRBJ2-1; D is perhaps TRBD1 (5 bases). The ends were cut back, 5 bases at V and 7 bases at J, with 18 bases in the middle. CDR1 is MDHEN, CDR2 SYDVKM, per germline. The CDR3 loop spans 15 amino acids.

This clonotype has at least ten counts. This chain uses TRBV7-2 with TRBJ2-1; 8 bases are shared with TRBD2. Trimming took 5 bases from V and 1 from J; bases not matched to a gene: 7. Germline CDR1 reads SGHTA; CDR2 reads FQGNSA. The CDR3 is made up of 16 amino acids. CDR3 in DNA: TGTGCCAGCAGCCCAACTAGCGGAGCGTCCTACAATGAGCAGTTCTTC. Protein product: CASSPTSGASYNEQFF.

This sequence joins TRBV6-2 or TRBV6-3 and TRBJ2-7; D is unresolved. The CDR3 has 15 amino acids. V was pared by 2 bases and J by 3 bases, with 14 bases between. Germline CDR1 MNHEY, CDR2 SVGEGT. The CDR3 sequence: CASSYPRGLYYEQYF. CDR3 coding DNA: TGTGCCAGCAGTTACCCGCGTGGGTTATACTACGAGCAGTACTTC.

The chain uses TRBV12-3 or TRBV12-4 and TRBJ2-1, with 8 bases identical to TRBD2. The J segment lost 0 bases and the V segment lost 8 bases, leaving 9 bases of the junction unmatched. This CDR3 has 16 residues. The CDR3 nucleotides read TGTGCCAGCCACGAGAGCGGGAGAGTCTCCTACAATGAGCAGTTCTTC. It encodes CASHESGRVSYNEQFF.

There are a few counts of this clonotype. The chain is built from TRBV12-3 or TRBV12-4 and TRBJ2-5; perhaps TRBD2 as D (6 bases). The V end was cut by 7 bases, the J end by 5 bases, with 14 bases between. This CDR3 has 13 amino acids. The CDR3 region has the DNA TGTGCCAGCACCCCCGGGGGTTGGGAGACCCAGTACTTC. This encodes CASTPGGWETQYF.

The J gene is TRBJ1-4, the V gene TRBV5-1; D not certain. The V gene's germline CDR1 is SGHRS and CDR2 YFSETQ. V gave up 3 bases and J gave up 7 bases, with 13 bases separating them. This CDR3 is built from 14 residues. The CDR3 region is CASSYSLTGEKLFF. As DNA, the CDR3 is TGCGCCAGCAGCTACTCTTTGACGGGTGAAAAACTGTTTTTT.

Comments on this clonotype: This may be a read error, as it is one base from a much larger clone. V and J are TRBV5-6 and TRBJ1-2; 7 bases are a match to TRBD1. The CDR3 runs to 13 residues. V dropped 6 bases and J dropped 4; count of bases not matched to a gene: 6. Looked up from germline, CDR1 is SGHDT and CDR2 is YYEEEE. CDR3 sequence: CASNSDRAYGYTF. The CDR3 nucleotides read TGTGCCAGCAACTCTGACAGGGCCTATGGCTACACCTTC.